This T cell receptor (beta chain) was retrieved from a study of identical twins. TCRdb passed the 5' RACE reads through MiXCR, listing each CDR3 protein once. The sample carries under 900,000 distinct CDR3 sequences, around a sixth recorded once. With 1 base removed from V and 0 bases from J, the gap between germline ends came to 10 bases. The CDR3 is 16 residues long. Germline lookup yields CDR1 LGHNA and CDR2 YSLEER. Findings and limits, study-wide: Without tracking the same donors, conclusions rested on cross-sectional statistical analysis.

Comment on this clonotype: What it binds is not known.

These data were likewise used in another study, on T cells expressing NK-cell markers. This second study says: Within the sequenced cohort of eight donors, seven exhibited HCMV seropositivity and one was seronegative.

The genes are TRBV4-3 and TRBJ1-5, with D tentatively TRBD1 (5 bases). The receptor's source is a woman between 18 and 29 years old in good health. Sequencing was carried out using PBMCs. DNA for the CDR3: TGCGCCAGCAGCCAAGCCTGGGGGTCTAGCAATCAGCCCCAGCATTTT. It yields the protein CASSQAWGSSNQPQHF.